One and the same sample provided the 20 T cell receptor beta chains below, sequenced in a study of shared clonotypes between healthy human individuals. Assay used: immunoSEQ multiplex PCR; TCRdb lists only in-frame clones, some missing. This table has approximately 340,000 clones, roughly 70% appearing once. Sequenced input: memory CD4+ T cells sorted from blood. Subset: CD45RA-negative fraction. The origin of the receptors is a man aged 30-40 years in good health.

The V gene is TRBV18, the J gene TRBJ1-1, with no clear D. Germline V gene data show CDR1 as KGHSH and CDR2 as LQKENI. V lost 3 bases and J lost 1, with 9 bases in between. This CDR3 is 14 amino acids long. This CDR3 is CASSPSVRNTEAFF. The CDR3, as DNA: TGTGCCAGCTCACCTTCGGTACGGAACACTGAAGCTTTCTTT.

The chain links TRBV7-2 to TRBJ2-7; the match to TRBD1 covers 7 bases. Per germline, CDR1 SGHTA and CDR2 FQGNSA. V lost 5 bases and J lost 7; bases outside the gene matches: 11. CDR3 length equals 14 residues. CDR3 protein: CASSNSGQLTEQYF. The CDR3 DNA reads TGTGCCAGCAGCAACTCGGGACAGCTCACTGAGCAGTACTTC.

The J gene is TRBJ1-4, the V gene TRBV6-4; D remains ambiguous. Germline CDR1 is MRHNA and CDR2 is SNTAGT. The V gene lost 9 bases and the J gene lost 1 base, with 30 bases spanning the gap. CDR3 length: 20 residues. CDR3 in DNA: TGTGCCAGTATCAGGCGATTCACCCACAGAATTTTTAAAACTAATGAAAAACTGTTTTTT. Protein: CASIRRFTHRIFKTNEKLFF.

The chain carries TRBV20-1 and TRBJ2-5; D unresolved. Germline CDR1 reads DFQATT; CDR2 reads SNEGSKA (reference sequence). This CDR3 comprises 10 residues. Trimming took 4 bases from V and 1 from J, leaving 1 base between them. The CDR3 region is CSATQETQYF. The CDR3, as DNA: TGCAGTGCTACCCAAGAGACCCAGTACTTC.

The chain joins TRBV5-1 to TRBJ2-2; possible D gene TRBD1, 7 bases. Germline assignment: CDR1 SGHRS and CDR2 YFSETQ. The CDR3 covers 17 residues. V gave up 0 bases and J gave up 5 bases, with 17 bases separating them. The DNA of the CDR3 is TGCGCCAGCAGCTTGGGACGGCGGGACAGACGGACCGGGGAGCTGTTTTTT. It yields the protein CASSLGRRDRRTGELFF.

CDR3: CASSKKGELRGTGNTIYF. The CDR3 DNA reads TGTGCCAGCAGCAAAAAGGGAGAGTTGAGGGGGACTGGAAACACCATATATTTT. J is TRBJ1-3 and V is TRBV21-1; the D call TRBD1 from the table was never checked on the DNA. TRBV21-1 is described as a pseudogene. This CDR3 is 18 amino acids long.

As to this clone: Other DNA sequences from this sample encode an identical CDR3 as well. The rearrangement links TRBV5-1 to TRBJ2-5; D remains unclear. V was cut by 1 base and J by 5 bases, with 6 bases left in between. The CDR3 sequence is 12 residues long. From germline, CDR1 is SGHRS and CDR2 YFSETQ. The CDR3 DNA reads TGCGCCAGCAGCTTGATCCAGGAGACCCAGTACTTC. Translation gives CASSLIQETQYF.

The gene calls are TRBV6-4 and TRBJ2-3; D uncertain. The CDR3 is 15 amino acids. CDR1 and CDR2 from the germline V gene are MRHNA and SNTAGT. Between the trimmed V and J ends, which lost 9 bases and 0 bases, there was a span of 16 bases. The CDR3 nucleotides read TGTGCCAGTCTTCACGACTGCACTAGCACAGATACGCAGTATTTT. The encoded protein is CASLHDCTSTDTQYF.

The chain has TRBV2 and TRBJ1-4; D perhaps matches TRBD1 (5 bases). V was cut by 1 base and J by 5 bases, with 8 bases left in between. Germline V gene sequence: CDR1 SNHLY, CDR2 FYNNEI. The CDR3 consists of 14 residues. Written as DNA, the CDR3 is TGTGCCAGCAGTGAAGGCCCAGGGAATGAAAAACTGTTTTTT. Translating it yields CASSEGPGNEKLFF.

This chain links TRBV30 with TRBJ2-3; 11 positions match TRBD2. The CDR3 extends over 15 amino acids. V lost 4 bases and J lost 6; bases outside the gene matches: 9. Germline loops: CDR1 GTSNPN, CDR2 SVGIG (reference sequence). DNA of the CDR3: TGTGCCTGGAATAGGCTAGCGGGAGGTGCGGATACGCAGTATTTT. This encodes CAWNRLAGGADTQYF.

The V and J genes are TRBV6-5 and TRBJ2-5; D gene ambiguous. The V end lost 9 bases, the J end lost 13 bases, and 21 bases lay between the germline ends. Germline CDR1 reads MNHEY; CDR2 reads SVGAGI. The CDR3 has 12 amino acids. In DNA form, the CDR3 reads TGTGCCAGTTCCCTTTCTCGGCTTCACCTGTACTTC. As protein: CASSLSRLHLYF.

CDR3 sequence (DNA): TGCGCCAGCAGCTTGAACGAAAACTATGGCTACACCTTC. Its protein product is CASSLNENYGYTF. V and J are TRBV5-1 and TRBJ1-2; no reliable D call. Trimming took 1 base from V and 2 from J, leaving 6 bases between them. This CDR3 region has 13 residues. CDR1 is SGHRS and CDR2 is YFSETQ in the germline V gene.

The V gene is TRBV9, the J gene TRBJ2-4, with D possibly matching TRBD2 (6 bases). Trimming left V 0 bases short and J 4 bases short, with 17 bases between. The CDR3 spans 17 residues. Germline V gene sequence: CDR1 SGDLS, CDR2 YYNGEE. Here the CDR3 reads CASSVDEIGGIKNIQYF. In DNA, the CDR3 is TGTGCCAGCAGCGTAGATGAGATTGGGGGGATTAAAAACATTCAGTACTTC.

This clone came up once. This chain connects TRBV10-3 to TRBJ2-7; 8 bases are shared with TRBD1. The CDR3 sequence is 15 residues long. Trimming took 3 bases from V and 4 from J; bases not matched to a gene: 8. Germline values: CDR1 ENHRY, CDR2 SYGVKD. The CDR3 DNA reads as TGTGCCATCAGTGACGAGGACAGGGTGGGGTACGAGCAGTACTTC. It is translated as CAISDEDRVGYEQYF.

The chain employs TRBV18 and TRBJ2-1; TRBD2 is a possible D gene (5 bases). V lost 2 bases and J lost 6, with 5 bases in between. Germline V gene sequence: CDR1 KGHSH, CDR2 LQKENI. CDR3 length: 12 amino acids. DNA for the CDR3: TGTGCCAGCTCACCAGGAGGCAATGAGCAGTTCTTC. As protein: CASSPGGNEQFF.

The chain couples TRBV6-1 to TRBJ1-1, with D tentatively TRBD1 (5 bases). Germline CDR1 MNHNS, CDR2 SASEGT. The CDR3 has 13 amino acids. Deletions cut 0 bases from V and 10 bases from J, with 12 bases between. The CDR3 loop is CASSEAIRERAFF. In nucleotides, the CDR3 is TGTGCCAGCAGTGAAGCGATCAGGGAGAGAGCTTTCTTT.

This clone was seen just once. The chain has TRBV30 and TRBJ2-1; perhaps D is TRBD1 or TRBD2 (6 bases each). The V end was cut by 0 bases, the J end by 3 bases, with 12 bases between. Germline loops: CDR1 GTSNPN, CDR2 SVGIG (reference sequence). This CDR3 has 15 amino acids. The CDR3 DNA is TGTGCCTGGAGTGTAGGGGGAGCGGGCTACAATGAGCAGTTCTTC. As protein: CAWSVGGAGYNEQFF.

The V and J genes are TRBV28 and TRBJ1-2; D is undetermined. The CDR3 is 13 residues long. V was clipped by 6 bases and J by 1 base, with 9 bases between them. Looked up from germline, CDR1 is MDHEN and CDR2 is SYDVKM. The CDR3 region has the DNA TGTGCCAGCAGCCACAGAATTAACTATGGCTACACCTTC. As protein: CASSHRINYGYTF.

This CDR3 is CASKKGLISGANVLTF. CDR3 in DNA: TGTGCCAGCAAAAAGGGGTTAATTTCTGGGGCCAACGTCCTGACTTTC. The chain employs TRBV27 and TRBJ2-6, with D possibly TRBD1 on 5 matching bases. Per germline, CDR1 MNHEY and CDR2 SMNVEV (reference sequence). Deletions cut 7 bases from V and 1 base from J, with 14 bases between. The CDR3 covers 16 residues. The entire variable domain, with the rest obtained from reference TRBV27 and TRBJ2-6, is as follows: EAQVTQNPRYLITVTGKKLTVTCSQNMNHEYMSWYRQDPGLGLRQIYYSMNVEVTDKGDVPEGYKVSRKEKRNFPLILESPSPNQTSLYFCASKKGLISGANVLTFGAGSRLTVL.

The chain carries TRBV15 and TRBJ2-1, with D possibly matching TRBD1 (5 bases). V lost 0 bases and J lost 5, with 11 bases in between. Germline V gene sequence: CDR1 LNHNV, CDR2 YYDKDF (reference sequence). The CDR3 consists of 15 residues. The CDR3 nucleotides are TGTGCCACCAGCAGAGACCCAGTGGACAACAATGAGCAGTTCTTC. Translating it yields CATSRDPVDNNEQFF.